This TCR beta chain came from a study of response to subunit inactivated influenza vaccine. Study outcomes and limitations: Seasonal influenza vaccination, on each occasion, was suggested by the authors to recruit few new T cells.

The J segment lost 7 bases and the V segment lost 6 bases, leaving 5 bases of the junction unmatched. The CDR3 extends over 14 amino acids. Worth noting for this clonotype: As yet, its antigen is unknown.

From the RT-PCR reads, TCRdb called clonotypes with MiXCR, one entry per CDR3 protein. Among approximately 530,000 distinct CDR3 sequences listed, over 10% were seen once. The TCR comes from a man in his forties or fifties who received an inactivated influenza vaccine. The sample here was PBMCs from blood, taken roughly 47 days after vaccination. The chain has TRBV12-3 or TRBV12-4 and TRBJ1-6; 8 bases map to TRBD1. This CDR3 reads CASSPRDRNSPLHF. In DNA form, the CDR3 reads TGTGCCAGCAGCCCCCGGGACAGGAATTCACCCCTCCACTTT.